This TCR beta chain was captured by sequencing in a study of T cell repertoires in cytomegalovirus infection. Study details: An indication of both CMV infection and matching HLA type came from public TCR beta signatures.

One entry per CDR3 protein, called by TCRdb with MiXCR from the reads. Of about 320,000 distinct CDR3 sequences listed, around 9.5% were seen once; the top ten hold around 4.5%. Study-wide findings and caveats: Clonotype analysis showed dominance of the ex vivo response by HLA-C-restricted CMV-specific TCR beta clonotypes. Summed frequency of shared TCR beta families picked out CMV carriers who also had the relevant HLA.

A word on this clonotype: What it binds is unknown.

V dropped 7 bases and J dropped 4; count of bases not matched to a gene: 10. Germline V lookup: CDR1 ENHRY, CDR2 SYGVKD. This CDR3 is 15 amino acids long. Sequenced input: PBMCs. The TCR sequence derives from a human donor in good health (CMV status not recorded). Some clones in this sample may be carry-over from other donors' samples. The V and J genes are TRBV10-3 and TRBJ2-7, with 10 positions matching TRBD1. The CDR3 here is CAIKGTGELGYEQYF. As DNA, the CDR3 is TGTGCCATCAAGGGGACAGGGGAGTTAGGGTACGAGCAGTACTTC.